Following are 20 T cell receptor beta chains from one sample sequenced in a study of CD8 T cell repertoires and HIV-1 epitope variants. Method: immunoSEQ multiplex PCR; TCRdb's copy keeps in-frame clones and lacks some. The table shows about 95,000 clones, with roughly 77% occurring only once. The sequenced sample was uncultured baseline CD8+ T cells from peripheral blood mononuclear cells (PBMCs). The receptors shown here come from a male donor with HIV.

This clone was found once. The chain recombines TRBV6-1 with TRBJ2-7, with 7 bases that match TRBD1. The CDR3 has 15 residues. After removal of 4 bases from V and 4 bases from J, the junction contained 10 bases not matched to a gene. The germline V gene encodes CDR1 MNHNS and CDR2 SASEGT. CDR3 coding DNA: TGTGCCAGCAGTGCGCAAGGGACAGCCCCTTACGAGCAGTACTTC. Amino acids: CASSAQGTAPYEQYF.

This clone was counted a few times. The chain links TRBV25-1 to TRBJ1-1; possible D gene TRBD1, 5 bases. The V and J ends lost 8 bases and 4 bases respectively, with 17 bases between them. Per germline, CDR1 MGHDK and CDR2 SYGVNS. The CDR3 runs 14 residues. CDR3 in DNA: TGTGCCAGCTCTGTAGCCGCGGGGGGCACTGAAGCTTTCTTT. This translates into CASSVAAGGTEAFF.

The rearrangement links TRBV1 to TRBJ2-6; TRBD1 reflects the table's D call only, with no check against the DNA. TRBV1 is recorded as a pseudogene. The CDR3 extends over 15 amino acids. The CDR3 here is CTSSTDQSRANVLTF. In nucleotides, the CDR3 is TGCACCAGCAGCACAGACCAAAGTCGGGCCAACGTCCTGACTTTC.

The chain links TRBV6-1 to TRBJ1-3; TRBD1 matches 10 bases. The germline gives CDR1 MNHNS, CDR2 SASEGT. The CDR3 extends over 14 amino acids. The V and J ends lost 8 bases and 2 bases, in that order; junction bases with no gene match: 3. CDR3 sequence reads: CASGTGETGNTIYF. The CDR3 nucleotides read TGTGCCAGCGGGACAGGGGAGACTGGAAACACCATATATTTT.

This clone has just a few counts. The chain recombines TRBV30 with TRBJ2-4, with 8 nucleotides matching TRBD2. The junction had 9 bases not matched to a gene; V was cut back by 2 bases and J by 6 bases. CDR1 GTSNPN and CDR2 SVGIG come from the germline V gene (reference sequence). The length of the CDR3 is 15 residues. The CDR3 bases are TGTGCCTGGAGTAATCCCGGGACTAGTGGAAACATTCAGTACTTC. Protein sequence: CAWSNPGTSGNIQYF.

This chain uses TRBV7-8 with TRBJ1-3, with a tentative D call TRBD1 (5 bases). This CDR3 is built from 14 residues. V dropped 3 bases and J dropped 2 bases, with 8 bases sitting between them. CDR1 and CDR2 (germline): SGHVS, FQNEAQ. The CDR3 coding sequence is TGTGCCAGCAGCTTCCAGGGAGCTGGAAACACCATATATTTT. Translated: CASSFQGAGNTIYF.

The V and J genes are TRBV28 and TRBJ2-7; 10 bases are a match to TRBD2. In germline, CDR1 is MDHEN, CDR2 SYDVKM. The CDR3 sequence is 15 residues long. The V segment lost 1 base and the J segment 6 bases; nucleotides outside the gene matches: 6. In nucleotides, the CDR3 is TGTGCCAGCAGTTTATCGGAGACTAGCGGGTTCGAGCAGTACTTC. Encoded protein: CASSLSETSGFEQYF.

CDR3 protein: CAISERGGQGQGYEQYF. CDR3 DNA: TGTGCCATCAGTGAGAGGGGGGGCCAGGGACAGGGTTACGAGCAGTACTTC. The rearrangement links TRBV10-3 to TRBJ2-7; 9 bases are a match to TRBD1. CDR3 length: 17 residues. After removal of 2 bases from V and 4 bases from J, the junction contained 12 bases not matched to a gene. Germline CDR1 and CDR2: ENHRY and SYGVKD.

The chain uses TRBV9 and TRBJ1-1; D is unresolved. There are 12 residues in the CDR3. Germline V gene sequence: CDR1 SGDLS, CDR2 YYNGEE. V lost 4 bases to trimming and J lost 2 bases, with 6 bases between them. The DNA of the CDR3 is TGTGCCAGCAGCCTCGAAAACACTGAAGCTTTCTTT. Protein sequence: CASSLENTEAFF.

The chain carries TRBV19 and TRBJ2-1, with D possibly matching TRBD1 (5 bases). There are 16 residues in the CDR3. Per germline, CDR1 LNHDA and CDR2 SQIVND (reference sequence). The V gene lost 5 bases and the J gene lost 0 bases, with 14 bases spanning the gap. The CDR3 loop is CASSGAESSSYNEQFF. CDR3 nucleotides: TGTGCCAGTAGTGGGGCAGAGTCGAGCTCCTACAATGAGCAGTTCTTC.

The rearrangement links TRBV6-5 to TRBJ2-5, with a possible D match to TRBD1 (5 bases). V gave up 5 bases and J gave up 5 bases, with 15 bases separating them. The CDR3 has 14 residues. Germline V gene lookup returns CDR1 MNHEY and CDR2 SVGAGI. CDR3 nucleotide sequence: TGTGCCAGCAGTCAAGGTGGACCAGGGGAGACCCAGTACTTC. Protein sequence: CASSQGGPGETQYF.

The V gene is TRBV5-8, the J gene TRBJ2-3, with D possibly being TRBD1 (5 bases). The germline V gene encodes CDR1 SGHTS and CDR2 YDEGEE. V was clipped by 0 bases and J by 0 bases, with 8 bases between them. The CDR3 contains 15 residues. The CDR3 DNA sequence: TGTGCCAGCAGCTTGGATCAGGGAAGCACAGATACGCAGTATTTT. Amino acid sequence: CASSLDQGSTDTQYF.

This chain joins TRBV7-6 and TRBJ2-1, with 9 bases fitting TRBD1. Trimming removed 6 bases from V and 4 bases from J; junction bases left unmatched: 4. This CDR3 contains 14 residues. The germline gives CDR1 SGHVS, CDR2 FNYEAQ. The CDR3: CASSTGTGYNEQFF. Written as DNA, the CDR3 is TGTGCCAGCAGTACCGGGACAGGGTACAATGAGCAGTTCTTC.

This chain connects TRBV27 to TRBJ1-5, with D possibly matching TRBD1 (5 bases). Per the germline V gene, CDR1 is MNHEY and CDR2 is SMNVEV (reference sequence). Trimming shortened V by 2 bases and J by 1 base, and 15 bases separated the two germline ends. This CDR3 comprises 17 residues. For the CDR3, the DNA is TGTGCCAGCAGTTTAGTGGGGGGTATTGGGAGCAATCAGCCCCAGCATTTT. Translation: CASSLVGGIGSNQPQHF.

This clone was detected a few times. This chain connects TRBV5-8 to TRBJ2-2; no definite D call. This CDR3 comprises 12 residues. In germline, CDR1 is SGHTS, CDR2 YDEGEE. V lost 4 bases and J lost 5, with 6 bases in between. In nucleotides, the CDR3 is TGTGCCAGCAGCATATGGACCGGGGAGCTGTTTTTT. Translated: CASSIWTGELFF.

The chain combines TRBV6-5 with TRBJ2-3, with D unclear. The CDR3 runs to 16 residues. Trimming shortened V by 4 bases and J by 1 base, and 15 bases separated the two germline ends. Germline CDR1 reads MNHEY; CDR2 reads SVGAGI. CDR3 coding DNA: TGTGCCAGCAGTTTAGGAGAAGGGTGGGGCACAGATACGCAGTATTTT. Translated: CASSLGEGWGTDTQYF.

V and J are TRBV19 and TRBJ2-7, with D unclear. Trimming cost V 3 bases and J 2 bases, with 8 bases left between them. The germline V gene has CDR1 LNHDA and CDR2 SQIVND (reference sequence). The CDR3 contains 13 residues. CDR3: CASSIERAYEQYF. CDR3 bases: TGTGCCAGTAGTATTGAGCGTGCCTACGAGCAGTACTTC.

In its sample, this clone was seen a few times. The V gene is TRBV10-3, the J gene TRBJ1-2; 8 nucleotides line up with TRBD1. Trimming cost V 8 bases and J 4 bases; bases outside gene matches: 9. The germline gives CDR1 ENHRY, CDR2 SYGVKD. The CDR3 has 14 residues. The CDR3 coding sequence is TGTGCCATCCGTTCGACAGGGGAAAGCTATGGCTACACCTTC. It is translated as CAIRSTGESYGYTF.

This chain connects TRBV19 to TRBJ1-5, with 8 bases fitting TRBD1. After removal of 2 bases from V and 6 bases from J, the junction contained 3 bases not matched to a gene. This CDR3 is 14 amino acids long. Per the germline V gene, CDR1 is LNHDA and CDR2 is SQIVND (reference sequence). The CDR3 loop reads CASSIPGGSQPQHF. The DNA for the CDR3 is TGTGCCAGTAGTATACCAGGGGGCAGTCAGCCCCAGCATTTT.

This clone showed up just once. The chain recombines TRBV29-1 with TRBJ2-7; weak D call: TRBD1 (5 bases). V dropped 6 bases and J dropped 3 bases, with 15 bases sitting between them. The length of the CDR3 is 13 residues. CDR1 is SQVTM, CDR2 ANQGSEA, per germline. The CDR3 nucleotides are TGCAGCGTGAACCATGGGCAGGGCTACGAGCAGTACTTC. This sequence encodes CSVNHGQGYEQYF.